One sample yielded the 14 T cell receptor beta chains listed below, sequenced in a study of control samples from healthy donors and cancer patients. TCRdb keeps only in-frame clones here, not all; method: immunoSEQ multiplex PCR. The sample shows 75,000 to 100,000 clones, roughly 92% of them seen only once. Sequences were obtained from blood. Every receptor here comes from a human donor in good health. The donor label of this sample is uncertain.

This chain joins TRBV12-3 or TRBV12-4 and TRBJ2-7, with TRBD1 identical over 10 bases. V lost 6 bases, J lost 6 bases, and 5 bases stayed unmatched. The CDR3 is 13 amino acids. The CDR3 bases are TGTGCCAGCAGGGGACAGGGGATGGCCGAGCAGTACGTC. The encoded protein is CASRGQGMAEQYV.

The V call is TRBV29-1, the J call TRBJ1-2, with 7 bases matching TRBD1. This CDR3 has 13 residues. Germline V CDR1 and CDR2: SQVTM, ANQGSEA. The V gene end was trimmed by 4 bases and the J gene end by 3 bases; junction bases not matched to a gene: 5. The CDR3 reads CSVVGGTDYGYTF. The CDR3 coding sequence is TGCAGCGTTGTGGGGGGGACAGACTATGGCTACACCTTC.

V is TRBV5-5 and J is TRBJ1-1; D gene ambiguous. The CDR3 sequence is 12 residues long. Per the germline V gene, CDR1 is SGHKS and CDR2 is YYEKEE (reference sequence). The ends were cut back, 3 bases at V and 1 base at J, with 4 bases in the middle. The CDR3 DNA reads TGTGCCAGCAGCTCCGGGAACACTGAAGCTTTCTTT. Amino acid sequence: CASSSGNTEAFF.

About this clone: Within the sample, other DNA sequences also encode this same CDR3. V usage is TRBV4-2 and J usage is TRBJ1-4; D might be TRBD1 (6 bases). Germline CDR1 reads LGHNA; CDR2 reads YNFKEQ. The CDR3 is 19 residues long. V lost 0 bases to trimming and J lost 0 bases, with 17 bases between them. The chain's CDR3 is CASSQDSRGELATNEKLFF. The CDR3 region has the DNA TGTGCCAGCAGCCAAGATTCTAGGGGGGAACTAGCAACTAATGAAAAACTGTTTTTT.

The rearrangement uses TRBV3-1 (or the pseudogene TRBV3-2) and TRBJ2-5, with 8 bases that match TRBD1. Losses at the gene ends were 0 bases for V and 4 bases for J; bases not matched to a gene: 7. In germline, CDR1 is LGHDT, CDR2 YNNKEL (reference sequence). The CDR3 has 16 amino acids. Here the CDR3 DNA reads TGTGCCAGCAGCCAAGACGGACAGGGCCGGGGAGAGACCCAGTACTTC. Encoded protein: CASSQDGQGRGETQYF.

V gene TRBV6-2 or TRBV6-3 combines with J gene TRBJ2-1, with TRBD1 matching 8 bases. Germline lookup yields CDR1 MNHEY and CDR2 SVGEGT. The CDR3 has 15 amino acids. V lost 5 bases and J lost 5; bases outside the gene matches: 8. The CDR3, as DNA: TGTGCCAGCAGTCCCCGGACAGGGAATCACAATGAGCAGTTCTTC. Amino acid sequence: CASSPRTGNHNEQFF.

The gene calls are TRBV29-1 and TRBJ1-2, with D tentatively TRBD1 (5 bases). This CDR3 spans 12 amino acids. CDR1 and CDR2 (germline): SQVTM, ANQGSEA. The ends were cut back, 0 bases at V and 6 bases at J, with 8 bases in the middle. CDR3 in amino acids: CSVEEAGNGYTF. Written as DNA, the CDR3 is TGCAGCGTTGAAGAGGCAGGGAATGGCTACACCTTC.

The chain couples TRBV21-1 to TRBJ2-3; the table's D gene call, TRBD2, was not cross checked with the DNA. TRBV21-1 is termed a pseudogene. The CDR3 spans 15 residues. For the CDR3, the DNA is TGTGCCAGCAGCATCCTACGGGGGGGGCCAGATACGCAGTATTTT. It codes for CASSILRGGPDTQYF.

The chain carries TRBV19 and TRBJ1-6; D is undetermined. V lost 7 bases and J lost 7, with 11 bases in between. Germline lookup yields CDR1 LNHDA and CDR2 SQIVND (reference sequence). This CDR3 has 13 residues. CDR3 in DNA: TGTGCCAGTAACCCCCTTGGGAATTCACCCCTCCACTTT. Encoded protein: CASNPLGNSPLHF. Supplemented by reference TRBV19 and TRBJ1-6, the full variable domain reads DGGITQSPKYLFRKEGQNVTLSCEQNLNHDAMYWYRQDPGQGLRLIYYSQIVNDFQKGDIAEGYSVSREKKESFPLTVTSAQKNPTAFYLCASNPLGNSPLHFGNGTRLTVT.

The V call is TRBV9, the J call TRBJ1-3; the match to TRBD1 covers 8 bases. CDR3 length: 15 residues. The trim removed 3 bases at V and 0 bases at J, leaving 2 bases unmatched. The germline V gene has CDR1 SGDLS and CDR2 YYNGEE. This CDR3 is CASSARGHSGNTIYF. CDR3 coding DNA: TGTGCCAGCAGCGCCAGGGGGCACTCTGGAAACACCATATATTTT.

This rearrangement joins TRBV19 to TRBJ2-3, with 8 positions matching TRBD2. From germline, CDR1 is LNHDA and CDR2 SQIVND (reference sequence). The CDR3 spans 14 residues. The V gene end was trimmed by 10 bases and the J gene end by 1 base; junction bases not matched to a gene: 7. The CDR3: CATAPGGGTDTQYF. CDR3 bases: TGTGCCACAGCTCCCGGGGGGGGCACAGATACGCAGTATTTT.

This chain connects TRBV7-9 to TRBJ2-1; no clear D gene. Germline CDR1 SEHNR, CDR2 FQNEAQ (reference sequence). V shed 6 bases and J shed 7 bases, with 10 bases lying between them. CDR3 size: 12 residues. CDR3 sequence (DNA): TGTGCCAGCAGATCGACACAAAATGAGCAGTTCTTC. It codes for CASRSTQNEQFF.

Only one count was recorded for this clone. The rearrangement links TRBV11-2 to TRBJ2-7; a possible D gene is TRBD2 (5 bases). CDR3 length equals 12 residues. The V end was cut by 4 bases, the J end by 7 bases, with 11 bases between. Looked up from germline, CDR1 is SGHAT and CDR2 is FQNNGV. The chain's CDR3 is CASSSDGEEQYF. The CDR3 DNA reads as TGTGCCAGCAGCTCAGACGGGGAAGAGCAGTACTTC.

This clone was seen only a few times. This chain links TRBV12-3 or TRBV12-4 with TRBJ1-2, with 9 bases lining up with TRBD1. The CDR3 is made up of 13 amino acids. V trimming: 11 bases; J trimming: 7 bases; junction bases outside the gene matches: 11. The CDR3 here is CAGRRDRVGGYTF. CDR3 sequence (DNA): TGTGCCGGCCGACGGGACAGGGTTGGTGGCTACACCTTC.